The 24 T cell receptor beta chains below come from one sample, sequenced in a study of blood T cells in healthy people across ages. PCR was performed a second time for about 7 to 11 cycles using a sample-barcoded 5' primer and a J-beta primer mix. TCRdb called the 5' RACE reads again in MiXCR, with one record for every CDR3 protein. The sample records about 970,000 distinct CDR3 sequences, just over 50% being singletons. Sequencing was carried out using blood. These receptors all come from a woman aged 55-70 years in good health.

The chain recombines TRBV4-3 with TRBJ2-1; no clear D. The V gene's germline CDR1 is LGHNA and CDR2 YSLEER. V was cut by 0 bases and J by 0 bases, with 15 bases left in between. The CDR3 has 18 residues. The CDR3 spells CASSQDSRLAGSYNEQFF. The DNA for the CDR3 is TGCGCCAGCAGCCAAGACTCCCGGTTAGCAGGCTCCTACAATGAGCAGTTCTTC.

The chain carries TRBV28 and TRBJ1-4; TRBD1 matches at 8 bases. Germline loops: CDR1 MDHEN, CDR2 SYDVKM. This CDR3 region has 15 residues. Unmatched junction bases numbered 8, after V lost 5 bases and J lost 6 bases. CDR3 sequence reads: CASSLTGGGYEKLFF. CDR3 coding DNA: TGTGCCAGCAGTCTAACAGGGGGAGGATATGAAAAACTGTTTTTT.

The genes are TRBV5-1 and TRBJ1-6, with 8 bases matching TRBD1. In germline, CDR1 is SGHRS, CDR2 YFSETQ. The J segment lost 8 bases and the V segment lost 7 bases, leaving 8 bases of the junction unmatched. The CDR3 sequence is 14 residues long. The CDR3 DNA sequence: TGCGCCAGCTCCCAAGGACAGGGTCATTCACCCCTCCACTTT. Amino acids: CASSQGQGHSPLHF.

The chain is built from TRBV15 and TRBJ2-7; D is unresolved. CDR3 size: 13 residues. From germline, CDR1 is LNHNV and CDR2 YYDKDF (reference sequence). V lost 3 bases and J lost 5, with 11 bases in between. CDR3 in DNA: TGTGCCACCAGCAGCGGTTGGGGTAACGAGCAGTACTTC. As protein: CATSSGWGNEQYF.

The V call is TRBV7-9, the J call TRBJ2-5, with D possibly TRBD2 on 5 matching bases. The better agreement between TRBJ2-7 and the DNA end casts doubt on the J call. The CDR3 totals 14 residues. Germline V gives CDR1 SEHNR, CDR2 FQNEAQ (reference sequence). The CDR3 coding sequence is TGTGCCAGCAGCTTAGAAGGGTTAGCGTTCGAGCAGTACTTC. This sequence encodes CASSLEGLAFEQYF.

The genes are TRBV11-2 and TRBJ2-1; 10 nucleotides align to TRBD2. Germline V gene lookup returns CDR1 SGHAT and CDR2 FQNNGV. The CDR3 is 14 amino acids. The J segment lost 7 bases and the V segment lost 5 bases, leaving 5 bases of the junction unmatched. The CDR3 loop is CASSQAGGGNEQFF. The CDR3 region has the DNA TGTGCCAGCAGCCAAGCGGGAGGGGGGAATGAGCAGTTCTTC.

This clonotype was found a few times. The chain is built from TRBV9 and TRBJ2-3; no clear D gene. Germline V CDR1 and CDR2: SGDLS, YYNGEE. CDR3 length: 14 residues. The ends were cut back, 3 bases at V and 6 bases at J, with 14 bases in the middle. DNA of the CDR3: TGTGCCAGCAGCGGGGCAGACTTCATGGATACGCAGTATTTT. Protein product: CASSGADFMDTQYF. Full variable domain (missing parts from reference TRBV9 and TRBJ2-3): DSGVTQTPKHLITATGQRVTLRCSPRSGDLSVYWYQQSLDQGLQFLIQYYNGEERAKGNILERFSAQQFPDLHSELNLSSLELGDSALYFCASSGADFMDTQYFGPGTRLTVL.

The sample holds a few counts of this clonotype. V is TRBV20-1 and J is TRBJ2-7; D gene uncertain. V was cut by 1 base and J by 2 bases, with 9 bases left in between. In germline, CDR1 is DFQATT, CDR2 SNEGSKA (reference sequence). The CDR3 is 13 residues long. The CDR3 DNA sequence: TGCAGTGCTAGAGGAAGCGAGGCCTACGAGCAGTACTTC. The encoded protein is CSARGSEAYEQYF.

Notes on this clonotype: A much bigger clone sits one base away, suggesting this may be a read error. CDR3 amino acids: CAGTIVGPNEQFF. The CDR3 DNA sequence: TGTGCCGGCACCATTGTAGGCCCAAATGAGCAGTTCTTC. The J gene is TRBJ2-1, the V gene TRBV12-3 or TRBV12-4; no reliable D call. V dropped 11 bases and J dropped 7 bases, with 18 bases sitting between them. The CDR3 totals 13 residues.

The CDR3 region is CASRHPNQKLFF. CDR3 in DNA: TGCGCCAGCAGACACCCCAATCAAAAACTGTTTTTT. The chain combines TRBV5-1 with TRBJ1-4; D ambiguous. The germline V gene has CDR1 SGHRS and CDR2 YFSETQ. With 5 bases removed from V and 9 bases from J, the gap between germline ends came to 11 bases. The length of the CDR3 is 12 residues.

This clonotype was seen a handful of times. The chain employs TRBV3-1 and TRBJ2-7; D ambiguous. Germline CDR1 and CDR2: LGHDT and YNNKEL (reference sequence). This CDR3 spans 13 amino acids. V shed 3 bases and J shed 2 bases, with 8 bases lying between them. The CDR3 DNA reads as TGTGCCAGCAGCCAGCCTGCCCCCTACGAGCAGTACTTC. Translation gives CASSQPAPYEQYF.

J is TRBJ2-5 and V is TRBV20-1; D is unclear. In germline, CDR1 is DFQATT, CDR2 SNEGSKA (reference sequence). Between the trimmed V and J ends, which lost 1 base and 0 bases, there was a span of 6 bases. CDR3 size: 13 residues. CDR3: CSARAPNQETQYF. The CDR3 DNA reads as TGCAGTGCTAGAGCTCCCAACCAAGAGACCCAGTACTTC.

The CDR3 loop is CASSQDLDRDEQYF. For the CDR3, the DNA is TGCGCCAGCAGCCAAGATTTGGACAGGGACGAGCAGTACTTC. The chain carries TRBV4-3 and TRBJ2-7, with 8 bases that match TRBD1. CDR1 and CDR2 from the germline V gene are LGHNA and YSLEER. Unmatched junction bases numbered 3, after V lost 0 bases and J lost 5 bases. The CDR3 spans 14 residues.

This clonotype was observed a few times. The chain employs TRBV29-1 and TRBJ2-7, with 9 bases matching TRBD2. This CDR3 is built from 13 residues. Trimming cost V 6 bases and J 2 bases; bases outside gene matches: 5. Looked up from germline, CDR1 is SQVTM and CDR2 is ANQGSEA. The CDR3 loop is CSVTSGGAYEQYF. The DNA of the CDR3 is TGCAGCGTGACTAGCGGAGGAGCCTACGAGCAGTACTTC.

The table lists this clonotype with a few counts. The chain is built from TRBV2 and TRBJ2-3; 7 bases fit TRBD1. The CDR3 covers 12 residues. Trimming took 10 bases from V and 6 from J; bases not matched to a gene: 7. From germline, CDR1 is SNHLY and CDR2 FYNNEI. CDR3 amino acids: CAIHTGDDTQYF. The CDR3 DNA sequence: TGTGCCATCCATACAGGGGATGATACGCAGTATTTT.

The CDR3 sequence: CSARNRALYSNQPQHF. DNA for the CDR3: TGCAGTGCTAGAAACAGGGCGCTATATAGCAATCAGCCCCAGCATTTT. The chain has TRBV20-1 and TRBJ1-5; possible D gene TRBD1, 6 bases. Looked up from germline, CDR1 is DFQATT and CDR2 is SNEGSKA (reference sequence). This CDR3 comprises 16 residues. Trimming cost V 2 bases and J 0 bases, with 14 bases left between them.

J is TRBJ2-1 and V is TRBV2; the D gene is possibly TRBD1 (5 bases). V was trimmed by 6 bases and J by 8 bases, leaving 11 bases between them. Germline CDR1 SNHLY, CDR2 FYNNEI. The CDR3 is 12 residues long. This chain's CDR3 is CASRRGTDEQFF. CDR3 coding DNA: TGTGCCAGCAGAAGGGGTACCGATGAGCAGTTCTTC. The full variable domain, with the rest looked up from reference TRBV2 and TRBJ2-1, is EPEVTQTPSHQVTQMGQEVILRCVPISNHLYFYWYRQILGQKVEFLVSFYNNEISEKSEIFDDQFSVERPDGSNFTLKIRSTKLEDSAMYFCASRRGTDEQFFGPGTRLTVL.

This clonotype showed up just a few times. The chain recombines TRBV28 with TRBJ2-3; D call uncertain. Trimming removed 6 bases at V and 0 bases at J, with 13 bases between. CDR1 is MDHEN and CDR2 is SYDVKM in the germline V gene. The CDR3 runs 15 residues. The CDR3, as DNA: TGTGCCAGCAGGACACAGACCACGAGCACAGATACGCAGTATTTT. Its translation is CASRTQTTSTDTQYF.

This rearrangement joins TRBV20-1 to TRBJ2-4, with 14 bases lining up with TRBD2. From germline, CDR1 is DFQATT and CDR2 SNEGSKA (reference sequence). The CDR3 extends over 16 amino acids. The J segment lost 7 bases and the V segment lost 3 bases, leaving 8 bases of the junction unmatched. The CDR3 DNA reads TGCAGTGCTAGCCGACTAGCGGGAGGGCTAGAGAACATTCAGTACTTC. Translated, it gives CSASRLAGGLENIQYF.

The DNA for the CDR3 is TGTGCCAGCAGAGACAGGCCCTACGAGCAGTACTTC. Its protein is CASRDRPYEQYF. This chain joins TRBV6-2 or TRBV6-3 and TRBJ2-7, with a weak D call TRBD1 (6 bases). CDR3 size: 12 residues. Germline V gene sequence: CDR1 MNHEY, CDR2 SVGEGT. V was trimmed by 6 bases and J by 2 bases, leaving 8 bases between them.

This chain joins TRBV6-5 and TRBJ2-4; D is uncertain. With 0 bases removed from V and 13 bases from J, the gap between germline ends came to 25 bases. This CDR3 spans 17 amino acids. The germline gives CDR1 MNHEY, CDR2 SVGAGI. In nucleotides, the CDR3 is TGTGCCAGCAGTTACTCGCCCGGAGAGGACCGGGCGGTTGCGCAGTACTTC. Protein product: CASSYSPGEDRAVAQYF.

This clonotype was detected a few times. The chain uses TRBV11-3 and TRBJ2-1, with D perhaps TRBD1 (6 bases). The CDR3 is made up of 13 amino acids. V lost 5 bases and J lost 4, with 9 bases in between. CDR1 SGHNT and CDR2 YENEEA come from the germline V gene. The CDR3 sequence: CASSTTGYNEQFF. The CDR3 DNA sequence: TGTGCCAGCAGCACCACAGGGTACAATGAGCAGTTCTTC.

This chain links TRBV4-3 with TRBJ2-7; D gene ambiguous. The CDR3 loop spans 16 amino acids. Germline assignment: CDR1 LGHNA and CDR2 YSLEER. V was clipped by 0 bases and J by 0 bases, with 12 bases between them. The CDR3 nucleotides read TGCGCCAGCAGCCAAGATCGGGCACCCAGCTCCTACGAGCAGTACTTC. Translation gives CASSQDRAPSSYEQYF.

This clonotype was detected once. The V gene is TRBV12-3 or TRBV12-4, the J gene TRBJ2-7; no clear D gene. The V end lost 3 bases, the J end lost 7 bases, and 22 bases lay between the germline ends. The CDR3 runs 16 residues. CDR3 bases: TGTGCCAGCAGTTTTTACTCATCGAGCTCCTACAATGAGCAGTACTTC. This codes for CASSFYSSSSYNEQYF.